This T cell receptor (beta chain) was identified during a study of T-cell memory formation after mild COVID-19. Turning to the study itself: Largely donor-specific TCR clusters were found.

This CDR3 has 15 amino acids. J gave up 5 bases and V 2 bases, and 7 bases lay outside the gene matches. The germline CDR1 and CDR2 sequences are SEHNR and FQNEAQ (reference sequence). 5'RACE, which relied on constant-segment primers, yielded TCR alpha and TCR beta cDNA libraries carrying sample barcodes and UMIs. TCRdb re-derived calls from the 5' RACE reads in MiXCR, one entry per CDR3 protein. This table has about 250,000 distinct CDR3 sequences, approximately 18% appearing once. Study-level findings and limits: CD4+ bias marked clones expanding day 15 to 37, unlike balanced contracting clones.

Only a few counts were recorded for this clonotype. The antigen remains undetermined. The TCR originated in a man aged 18 to 30 who had mild COVID-19 (a few samples of this study predate the infection). Cell type and time point are not known. The chain has TRBV7-9 and TRBJ2-7; TRBD1 matches at 9 bases. Input material: PBMCs or a T cell subset sorted from them (not recorded which). The CDR3 DNA is TGTGCCAGCAGCTTAACCGACAGGGGGATCAACGAGCAGTACTTC. Residues: CASSLTDRGINEQYF.